Sequencing of this T cell receptor beta chain was carried out in a study of patients and donors after allogeneic stem cell transplantation. V gave up 8 bases and J gave up 7 bases, with 20 bases separating them. This CDR3 contains 14 residues. Per germline, CDR1 SQVTM and CDR2 ANQGSEA. TCRdb processed the RT-PCR reads anew with MiXCR; each CDR3 protein has one entry. The sample includes some 230,000 distinct CDR3 sequences, around an eighth seen only once; the top ten take about 9.9%. Material for sequencing was blood, either unsorted or a sorted T cell fraction (not recorded which). This receptor was taken from a human donor who was either an allogeneic HSCT recipient or a stem cell or donor lymphocyte infusion donor (not recorded which). It is not recorded whose cells these are; they may come from a transplant donor. The chain links TRBV29-1 to TRBJ1-4; D is perhaps TRBD1 (5 bases). The CDR3 DNA reads as TGCAGCTGTCTTCAGGGCTCAGAAAGTGAAAAACTGTTTTTT. It is translated as CSCLQGSESEKLFF.